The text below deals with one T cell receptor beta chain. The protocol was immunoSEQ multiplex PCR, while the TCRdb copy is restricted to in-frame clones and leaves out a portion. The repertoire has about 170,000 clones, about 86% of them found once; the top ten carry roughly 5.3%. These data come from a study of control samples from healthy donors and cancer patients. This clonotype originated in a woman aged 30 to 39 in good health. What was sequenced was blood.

CDR3 amino acids: CASSIGGVSPLHF. The CDR3 nucleotides are TGTGCCAGTAGTATTGGGGGGGTTTCACCCCTCCACTTT. The rearrangement uses TRBV19 and TRBJ1-6; a weak D match, TRBD1 (5 bases). This CDR3 is built from 13 residues. Trimming took off 3 bases at V and 9 bases at J, with 9 bases between the two ends. Germline V gives CDR1 LNHDA, CDR2 SQIVND (reference sequence).